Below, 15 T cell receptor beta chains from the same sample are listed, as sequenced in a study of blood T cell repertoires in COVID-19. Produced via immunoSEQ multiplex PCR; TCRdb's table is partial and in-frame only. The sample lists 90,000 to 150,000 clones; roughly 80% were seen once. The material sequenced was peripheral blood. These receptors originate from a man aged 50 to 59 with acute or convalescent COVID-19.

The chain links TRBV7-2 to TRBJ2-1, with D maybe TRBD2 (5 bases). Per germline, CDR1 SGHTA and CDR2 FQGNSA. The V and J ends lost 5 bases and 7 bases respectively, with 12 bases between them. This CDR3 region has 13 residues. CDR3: CASSSGVGNEQFF. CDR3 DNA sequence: TGTGCCAGCAGCAGCGGCGTGGGGAATGAGCAGTTCTTC.

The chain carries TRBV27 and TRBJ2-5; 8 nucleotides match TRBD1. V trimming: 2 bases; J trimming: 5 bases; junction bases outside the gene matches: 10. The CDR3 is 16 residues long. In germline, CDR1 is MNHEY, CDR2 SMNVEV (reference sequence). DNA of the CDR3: TGTGCCAGCAGTTTAGAAGGCAGGGGGCGAGGTGAGACCCAGTACTTC. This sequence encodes CASSLEGRGRGETQYF.

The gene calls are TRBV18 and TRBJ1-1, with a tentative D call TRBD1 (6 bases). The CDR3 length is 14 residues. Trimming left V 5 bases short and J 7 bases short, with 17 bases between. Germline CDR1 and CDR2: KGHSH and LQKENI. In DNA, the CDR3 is TGTGCCAGCTCAATTCACGGGGGGGCGGATGAAGCTTTCTTT. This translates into CASSIHGGADEAFF. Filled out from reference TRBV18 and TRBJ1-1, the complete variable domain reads NAGVMQNPRHLVRRRGQEARLRCSPMKGHSHVYWYRQLPEEGLKFMVYLQKENIIDESGMPKERFSAEFPKEGPSILRIQQVVRGDSAAYFCASSIHGGADEAFFGQGTRLTVV.

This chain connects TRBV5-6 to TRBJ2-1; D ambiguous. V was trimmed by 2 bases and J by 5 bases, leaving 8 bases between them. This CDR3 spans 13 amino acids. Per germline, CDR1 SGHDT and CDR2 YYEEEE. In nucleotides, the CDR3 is TGTGCCAGCAGCTTAGCCATTGACAATGAGCAGTTCTTC. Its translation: CASSLAIDNEQFF. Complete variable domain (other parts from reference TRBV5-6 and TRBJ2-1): DAGVTQSPTHLIKTRGQQVTLRCSPKSGHDTVSWYQQALGQGPQFIFQYYEEEERQRGNFPDRFSGHQFPNYSSELNVNALLLGDSALYLCASSLAIDNEQFFGPGTRLTVL.

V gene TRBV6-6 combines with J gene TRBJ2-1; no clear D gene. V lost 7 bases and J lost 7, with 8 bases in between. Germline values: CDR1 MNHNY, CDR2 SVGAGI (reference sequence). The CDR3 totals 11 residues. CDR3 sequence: CASTYTNEQFF. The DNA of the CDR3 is TGTGCCAGCACCTATACGAATGAGCAGTTCTTC.

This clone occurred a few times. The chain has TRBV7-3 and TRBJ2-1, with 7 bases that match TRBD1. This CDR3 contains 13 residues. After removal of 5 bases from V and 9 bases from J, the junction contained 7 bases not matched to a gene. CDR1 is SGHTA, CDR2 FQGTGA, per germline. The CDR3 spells CASSRTGLGEQFF. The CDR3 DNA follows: TGTGCCAGCAGCCGGACAGGCCTCGGTGAGCAGTTCTTC. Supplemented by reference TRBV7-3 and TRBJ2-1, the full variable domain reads GAGVSQTPSNKVTEKGKYVELRCDPISGHTALYWYRQSLGQGPEFLIYFQGTGAADDSGLPNDRFFAVRPEGSVSTLKIQRTERGDSAVYLCASSRTGLGEQFFGPGTRLTVL.

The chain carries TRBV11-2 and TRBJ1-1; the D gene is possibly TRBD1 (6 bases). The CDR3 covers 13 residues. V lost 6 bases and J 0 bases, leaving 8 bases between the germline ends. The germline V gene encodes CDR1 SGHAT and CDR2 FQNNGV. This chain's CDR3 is CASSRTVNTEAFF. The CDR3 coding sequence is TGTGCCAGCAGTAGGACAGTGAACACTGAAGCTTTCTTT.

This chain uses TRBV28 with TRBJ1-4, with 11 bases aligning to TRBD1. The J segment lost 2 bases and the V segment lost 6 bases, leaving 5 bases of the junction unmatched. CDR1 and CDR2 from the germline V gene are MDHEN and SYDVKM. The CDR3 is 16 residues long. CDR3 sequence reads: CASSRDRGWTNEKLFF. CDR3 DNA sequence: TGTGCCAGCAGCCGGGACAGGGGGTGGACTAATGAAAAACTGTTTTTT. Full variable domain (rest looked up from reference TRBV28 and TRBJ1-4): DVKVTQSSRYLVKRTGEKVFLECVQDMDHENMFWYRQDPGLGLRLIYFSYDVKMKEKGDIPEGYSVSREKKERFSLILESASTNQTSMYLCASSRDRGWTNEKLFFGSGTQLSVL.

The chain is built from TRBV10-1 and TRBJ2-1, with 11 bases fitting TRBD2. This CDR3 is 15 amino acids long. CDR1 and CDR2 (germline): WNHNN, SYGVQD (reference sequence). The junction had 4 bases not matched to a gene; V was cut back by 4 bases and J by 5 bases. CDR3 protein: CASSGRLAGNNEQFF. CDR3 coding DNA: TGCGCCAGCAGTGGCAGACTAGCGGGGAACAATGAGCAGTTCTTC.

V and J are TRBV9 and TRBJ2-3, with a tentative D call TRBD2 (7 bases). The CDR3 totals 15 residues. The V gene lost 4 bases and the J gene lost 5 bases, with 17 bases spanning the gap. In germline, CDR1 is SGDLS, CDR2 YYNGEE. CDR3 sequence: CASSPPRGALDTQYF. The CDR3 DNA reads TGTGCCAGCAGCCCCCCCCGGGGGGCCTTAGATACGCAGTATTTT.

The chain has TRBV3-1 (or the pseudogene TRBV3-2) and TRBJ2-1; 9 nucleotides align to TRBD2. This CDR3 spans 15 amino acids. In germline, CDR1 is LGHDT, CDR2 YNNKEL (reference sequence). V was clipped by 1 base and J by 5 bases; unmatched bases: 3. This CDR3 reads CASSQGTSENNEQFF. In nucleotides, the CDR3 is TGTGCCAGCAGCCAAGGGACTAGCGAGAACAATGAGCAGTTCTTC.

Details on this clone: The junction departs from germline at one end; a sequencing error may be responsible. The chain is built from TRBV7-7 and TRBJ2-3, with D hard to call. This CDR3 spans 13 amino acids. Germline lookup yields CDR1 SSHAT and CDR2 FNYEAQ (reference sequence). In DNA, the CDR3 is TGTGCTAGCAGCTTCTCTCTTGCAGATACGCAGTATTTT. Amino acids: CASSFSLADTQYF. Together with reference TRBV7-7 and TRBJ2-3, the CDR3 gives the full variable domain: GAGVSQSPRYKVTKRGQDVTLRCDPISSHATLYWYQQALGQGPEFLTYFNYEAQPDKSGLPSDRFSAERPEGSISTLTIQRTEQRDSAMYRCASSFSLADTQYFGPGTRLTVL.

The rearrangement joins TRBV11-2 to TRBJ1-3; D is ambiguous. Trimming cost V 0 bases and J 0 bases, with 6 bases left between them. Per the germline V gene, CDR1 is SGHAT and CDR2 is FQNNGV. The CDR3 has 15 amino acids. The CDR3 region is CASSLDYSSGNTIYF. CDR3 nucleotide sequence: TGTGCCAGCAGCTTAGATTACAGCTCTGGAAACACCATATATTTT.

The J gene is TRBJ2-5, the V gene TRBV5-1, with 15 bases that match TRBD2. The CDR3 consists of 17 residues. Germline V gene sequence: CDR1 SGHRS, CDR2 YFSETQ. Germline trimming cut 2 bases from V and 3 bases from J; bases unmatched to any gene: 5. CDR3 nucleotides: TGCGCCAGCAGCTTAGGAGGGACTAGCGGGGGGAAAGAGACCCAGTACTTC. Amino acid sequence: CASSLGGTSGGKETQYF.

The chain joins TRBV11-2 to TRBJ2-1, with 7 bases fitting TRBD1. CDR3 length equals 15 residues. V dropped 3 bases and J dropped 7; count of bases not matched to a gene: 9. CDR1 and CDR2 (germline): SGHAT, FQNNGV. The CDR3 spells CASSLSLGGQNEQFF. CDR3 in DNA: TGTGCCAGCAGCTTGTCGCTAGGGGGACAGAATGAGCAGTTCTTC.